Listed below are T cell receptor beta chains from one sample, sequenced in a study of control samples from healthy donors and cancer patients. Clones were sequenced by immunoSEQ multiplex PCR, and TCRdb holds only the in-frame ones, with some missing. Among roughly 90,000 clones, roughly 93% were seen once, and the ten largest hold approximately 1.5%. Sequenced material: blood. The receptors stem from a woman in her 30s in good health. The CDR3 runs from the conserved cysteine through the conserved F or W. D genes are given only for firm matches. Clone size is given for some rows only: seen once, a few or many times, or a class if the clone is expanded.

d_call: TRBD2; clone_size: -; v_call: TRBV5-8; j_call: TRBJ2-2; cdr3_nt: TGTGCCAGCAGCCTCCGGGACTATAAGAACACCGGGGAGCTGTTTTTT; cdr3_aa: CASSLRDYKNTGELFF
d_call: -; clone_size: -; v_call: TRBV30; j_call: TRBJ1-2; cdr3_nt: TGTGCCTGGTTGATCTATGGCTACACCTTC; cdr3_aa: CAWLIYGYTF
d_call: TRBD1; clone_size: -; v_call: TRBV28; j_call: TRBJ2-7; cdr3_nt: TGTGCCAGCACCCCTCTCCCCGGGACAGGGGGCTACGAGCAGTACTTC; cdr3_aa: CASTPLPGTGGYEQYF
d_call: -; clone_size: -; v_call: TRBV19; j_call: TRBJ1-5; cdr3_nt: TGTGCCAGTAGTACTCAAGGGAATCAGCCCCAGCATTTT; cdr3_aa: CASSTQGNQPQHF
d_call: TRBD1; clone_size: -; v_call: TRBV28; j_call: TRBJ1-6; cdr3_nt: TGTGCCAGCAGTCTACCCGACAGGGGGCGCGTCAATTCACCCCTCCACTTT; cdr3_aa: CASSLPDRGRVNSPLHF
d_call: -; clone_size: -; v_call: TRBV11-2; j_call: TRBJ2-5; cdr3_nt: TGTGCCAGCAGCCTAGGGACACTCGATCCCACTCAAGAGACCCAGTACTTC; cdr3_aa: CASSLGTLDPTQETQYF
d_call: TRBD1; clone_size: -; v_call: TRBV5-1; j_call: TRBJ1-6; cdr3_nt: TGCGCCAGCAGCGAGACAGGGTGGAATTCACCCCTCCACTTT; cdr3_aa: CASSETGWNSPLHF
d_call: TRBD1; clone_size: -; v_call: TRBV18; j_call: TRBJ2-5; cdr3_nt: TGTGCCAGCTCACGGGGACAGCAAGAGACCCAGTACTTC; cdr3_aa: CASSRGQQETQYF
d_call: -; clone_size: -; v_call: TRBV19; j_call: TRBJ1-4; cdr3_nt: TGTGCCAGTAGTATATCTTACCGGGGTGAAAAACTGTTTTTT; cdr3_aa: CASSISYRGEKLFF
d_call: TRBD1; clone_size: -; v_call: TRBV18; j_call: TRBJ2-6; cdr3_nt: TGTGCCAGCTCTCTACGACAGGACAGGGGCTACTCTGGGGCCAACGTCCTGACTTTC; cdr3_aa: CASSLRQDRGYSGANVLTF
d_call: -; clone_size: -; v_call: TRBV18; j_call: TRBJ2-1; cdr3_nt: TGTGCCAGCTCAGAAAGGGGGTCCTACAATGAGCAGTTCTTC; cdr3_aa: CASSERGSYNEQFF
d_call: -; clone_size: -; v_call: TRBV4-1; j_call: TRBJ2-7; cdr3_nt: TGCGCCAGCAGCCAGTTAGTAGGCCTGCTCGACGAGCAGTACTTC; cdr3_aa: CASSQLVGLLDEQYF
d_call: -; clone_size: -; v_call: TRBV5-6; j_call: TRBJ1-6; cdr3_nt: TGTGCCAGCAGCTATGTGGACAGAGCAAATTCACCCCTCCACTTT; cdr3_aa: CASSYVDRANSPLHF
d_call: TRBD1; clone_size: -; v_call: TRBV7-9; j_call: TRBJ2-3; cdr3_nt: TGTGCCAGCAGCTTAGGGGGACAGAGCACAGATACGCAGTATTTT; cdr3_aa: CASSLGGQSTDTQYF
d_call: -; clone_size: once; v_call: TRBV13; j_call: TRBJ2-3; cdr3_nt: TGTGCCAGCAGCCACAGGGATTCTCCAAGCACAGATACGCAGTATTTT; cdr3_aa: CASSHRDSPSTDTQYF
d_call: TRBD1; clone_size: once; v_call: TRBV5-1; j_call: TRBJ1-1; cdr3_nt: TGCGCCAGCAGTTCCGACAGGGGCGCTTTCTTT; cdr3_aa: CASSSDRGAFF
d_call: -; clone_size: -; v_call: TRBV6-6; j_call: TRBJ2-7; cdr3_nt: TGTGCCAGCAGTTACTCGTCCCCGGGGAGGATATACGAGCAGTACTTC; cdr3_aa: CASSYSSPGRIYEQYF
d_call: -; clone_size: -; v_call: TRBV15; j_call: TRBJ1-5; cdr3_nt: TGTGCCACCAGCAGAGGGCCTGGGATCCAGCCCCAGCATTTT; cdr3_aa: CATSRGPGIQPQHF
d_call: -; clone_size: once; v_call: TRBV2; j_call: TRBJ1-6; cdr3_nt: TGTGCCAGCAGTATGGCACAGCCGCTAAATTCACCCCTCCACTTT; cdr3_aa: CASSMAQPLNSPLHF
d_call: -; clone_size: -; v_call: TRBV19; j_call: TRBJ1-5; cdr3_nt: TGTGCCTCCTCACCCAGTGTGGGCAATCAGCCCCAGCATTTT; cdr3_aa: CASSPSVGNQPQHF
d_call: -; clone_size: -; v_call: TRBV5-1; j_call: TRBJ1-4; cdr3_nt: TGCGCCAGCAGCTCGGGACAAGGGGAAAAACTGTTTTTT; cdr3_aa: CASSSGQGEKLFF
d_call: TRBD1; clone_size: -; v_call: TRBV28; j_call: TRBJ2-7; cdr3_nt: TGTGCCAGCACCCAGGGCACAGGGGTCCCCTACGAGCAGTACTTC; cdr3_aa: CASTQGTGVPYEQYF
d_call: TRBD1; clone_size: -; v_call: TRBV24-1; j_call: TRBJ2-2; cdr3_nt: TGTGCCACCAGTGATCCTCGACAGGGTGGGACCGGGGAGCTGTTTTTT; cdr3_aa: CATSDPRQGGTGELFF
d_call: TRBD1; clone_size: -; v_call: TRBV19; j_call: TRBJ2-7; cdr3_nt: TGTGCCAGTAGTCCGGGACAGGCCTACGAGCAGTACTTC; cdr3_aa: CASSPGQAYEQYF
d_call: TRBD1; clone_size: -; v_call: TRBV5-6; j_call: TRBJ2-3; cdr3_nt: TGTGCCAGCAGCAACCCCCGACAGGGGAGCACAGATACGCAGTATTTT; cdr3_aa: CASSNPRQGSTDTQYF
d_call: TRBD1; clone_size: -; v_call: TRBV9; j_call: TRBJ1-5; cdr3_nt: TGTGCCAGCAGCGGGGGGACAGGGCTAGGACAGCCCCAGCATTTT; cdr3_aa: CASSGGTGLGQPQHF
d_call: TRBD1; clone_size: -; v_call: TRBV5-1; j_call: TRBJ2-6; cdr3_nt: TGCGCCAGCAGCAAAGACGGACAGGGGATCACTGGGGCCAACGTCCTGACTTTC; cdr3_aa: CASSKDGQGITGANVLTF